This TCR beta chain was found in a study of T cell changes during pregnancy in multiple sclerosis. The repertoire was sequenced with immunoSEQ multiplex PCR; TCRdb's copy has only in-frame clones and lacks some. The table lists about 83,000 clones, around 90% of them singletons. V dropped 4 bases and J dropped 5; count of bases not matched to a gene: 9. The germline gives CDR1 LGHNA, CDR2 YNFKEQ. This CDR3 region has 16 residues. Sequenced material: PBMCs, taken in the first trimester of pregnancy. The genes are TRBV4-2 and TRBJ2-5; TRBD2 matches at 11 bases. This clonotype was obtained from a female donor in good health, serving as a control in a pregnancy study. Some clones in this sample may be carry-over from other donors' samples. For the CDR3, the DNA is TGTGCCAGCAGCCTAATAGGACTAGCGGGCGCGGAGACCCAGTACTTC. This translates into CASSLIGLAGAETQYF.